The sequence of this T cell receptor (beta chain) was determined in a study of CXCR3-negative and CXCR3-positive naive CD8 T cells. Study-wide background: The TRB read total, about 150 million, broke down to about 1.5 +/- 0.3 million reads per library.

Points from the study as a whole: Similarly elevated diversity marked both naive subsets, with memory CD8+ cells showing far lower diversity.

With regard to this clonotype: Its specificity is unknown.

Germline V gene sequence: CDR1 MDHEN, CDR2 SYDVKM. There are 16 residues in the CDR3. Triplicate sorts of 290,000 or so cells per CD8+ subset. Naive CD8+ T cells displayed a CD45RO-CCR7+CD27+CD95- phenotype. UMI-labeled TRB cDNA libraries were prepared by 5' RACE. TCRdb reanalyzed the 5' RACE reads and collapses them to one entry per CDR3 protein, without DNA. The repertoire table contains around 92,000 distinct CDR3 sequences. Sequencing was done on a sample of naive CXCR3- CD8+ T cells from blood. As for subset: CD45RO-CCR7+CD27+CD95- naive CD8+ T cells lacking CXCR3 (TNR3-). The rearrangement uses TRBV28 and TRBJ2-1. The receptor's source is a human donor in good health. Some clones in this sample may be carry-over from other donors' samples. CDR3 protein: CASSFAARTPYNEQFF.